What follows are 16 T cell receptor beta chains derived from one specimen sequenced in a study of T-cell memory formation after mild COVID-19. Each CDR3 protein gets one entry after TCRdb re-called the 5' RACE reads with MiXCR. This sample has around 100,000 distinct CDR3 sequences; roughly 20% occur once, and the top ten carry around 40%. The sample consisted of PBMCs or a T cell subset sorted from them (not recorded which). These receptors originate from a man younger than 35 who had mild COVID-19 (a few samples of this study predate the infection). Cell type and time point are not known.

This clonotype was seen more than once but under ten times. V gene TRBV7-8 combines with J gene TRBJ2-1; possibly TRBD2 for D (5 bases). The V gene lost 5 bases and the J gene lost 7 bases, with 12 bases spanning the gap. The V gene's germline CDR1 is SGHVS and CDR2 FQNEAQ. The CDR3 covers 13 residues. The CDR3 is CASSPRGGNEQFF. The CDR3 nucleotides are TGTGCCAGCAGCCCACGGGGTGGGAATGAGCAGTTCTTC.

This clonotype was picked up a small number of times. This chain links TRBV29-1 with TRBJ2-5; 8 positions agree with TRBD2. Germline CDR1 reads SQVTM; CDR2 reads ANQGSEA. Losses at the gene ends were 4 bases for V and 5 bases for J; bases not matched to a gene: 3. The CDR3 length is 12 residues. CDR3 region: CSVVGRGETQYF. The DNA for the CDR3 is TGCAGCGTTGTCGGGAGGGGGGAGACCCAGTACTTC.

The V gene is TRBV7-8, the J gene TRBJ2-1, with D tentatively TRBD1 or TRBD2 (5 bases each). V dropped 7 bases and J dropped 5 bases, with 12 bases sitting between them. The germline gives CDR1 SGHVS, CDR2 FQNEAQ. The CDR3 totals 13 residues. CDR3 loop: CASMGVFHNEQFF. The CDR3 DNA is TGTGCCAGCATGGGGGTTTTCCACAATGAGCAGTTCTTC.

CDR3 coding DNA: TGCGCCAGCAGCGGAGGACAGGGCGTGACGAATGAGCAGTTCTTC. Protein: CASSGGQGVTNEQFF. The V gene is TRBV5-1, the J gene TRBJ2-1; the match to TRBD1 covers 8 bases. This CDR3 contains 15 residues. Germline V gene sequence: CDR1 SGHRS, CDR2 YFSETQ. The V gene end was trimmed by 4 bases and the J gene end by 7 bases; junction bases not matched to a gene: 10.

This clonotype has more than one count but fewer than ten. This chain joins TRBV10-3 and TRBJ2-7, with D possibly being TRBD1 or TRBD2 (5 bases each). Trimming stripped 2 bases from V and 4 bases from J, with 12 bases between. The CDR3 length is 14 residues. In germline, CDR1 is ENHRY, CDR2 SYGVKD. CDR3 residues: CAISEVGGTYEQYF. CDR3 sequence (DNA): TGTGCCATCAGTGAGGTCGGTGGGACGTACGAGCAGTACTTC.

This clonotype was recorded a few times. J is TRBJ2-7 and V is TRBV5-1; D is unresolved. CDR3 length equals 12 residues. V gave up 0 bases and J gave up 6 bases, with 7 bases separating them. Germline V CDR1 and CDR2: SGHRS, YFSETQ. The CDR3 loop reads CASSLEGSEQYF. In nucleotides, the CDR3 is TGCGCCAGCAGCTTGGAAGGGTCCGAGCAGTACTTC. The variable domain in full, completed from reference TRBV5-1 and TRBJ2-7, reads KAGVTQTPRYLIKTRGQQVTLSCSPISGHRSVSWYQQTPGQGLQFLFEYFSETQRNKGNFPGRFSGRQFSNSRSEMNVSTLELGDSALYLCASSLEGSEQYFGPGTRLTVT.

This clonotype appeared a few times. The genes are TRBV19 and TRBJ2-1, with 10 bases aligning to TRBD2. V lost 5 bases to trimming and J lost 2 bases; unmatched junction nucleotides: 3. Looked up from germline, CDR1 is LNHDA and CDR2 is SQIVND (reference sequence). This CDR3 is 15 amino acids long. This chain's CDR3 is CASSFGLAAYNEQFF. The CDR3 nucleotides are TGTGCCAGTAGTTTCGGACTAGCGGCCTACAATGAGCAGTTCTTC.

The gene calls are TRBV15 and TRBJ2-3; D tentatively fits TRBD1 or TRBD2 (5 bases each). The CDR3 totals 15 residues. Germline values: CDR1 LNHNV, CDR2 YYDKDF (reference sequence). Trimming took off 0 bases at V and 5 bases at J, with 12 bases between the two ends. The chain's CDR3 is CATSRESARGDTQYF. In nucleotides, the CDR3 is TGTGCCACCAGCAGAGAGTCAGCGAGGGGAGATACGCAGTATTTT.

This clonotype was seen more than once but under ten times. The chain has TRBV28 and TRBJ1-5; weak D call: TRBD1 (5 bases). Per the germline V gene, CDR1 is MDHEN and CDR2 is SYDVKM. V lost 2 bases and J lost 5, with 22 bases in between. The CDR3 contains 18 residues. The CDR3 protein is CASSLPGDQVREDQPQHF. CDR3 nucleotide sequence: TGTGCCAGCAGTTTACCCGGGGACCAAGTCAGGGAGGATCAGCCCCAGCATTTT.

A few counts support this clonotype. The CDR3 sequence is CSESRGGTTDTQYF. As DNA, the CDR3 is TGCAGCGAGAGCCGCGGGGGGACCACGGATACGCAGTATTTT. The gene calls are TRBV29-1 and TRBJ2-3, with TRBD2 matching 8 bases. V lost 7 bases to trimming and J lost 6 bases; unmatched junction nucleotides: 12. Germline lookup yields CDR1 SQVTM and CDR2 ANQGSEA. There are 14 residues in the CDR3.

This sequence joins TRBV29-1 and TRBJ2-3; D is ambiguous. The CDR3 spans 15 residues. Germline CDR1 and CDR2: SQVTM and ANQGSEA. V dropped 6 bases and J dropped 3 bases, with 19 bases sitting between them. CDR3 in amino acids: CSVPGQTRVTDTQYF. The CDR3 nucleotides read TGCAGCGTACCGGGCCAAACCCGGGTGACAGATACGCAGTATTTT.

This chain uses TRBV3-1 with TRBJ1-1, with 7 bases aligning to TRBD1. The CDR3 extends over 14 amino acids. V was clipped by 4 bases and J by 7 bases; unmatched bases: 9. CDR1 is LGHDT and CDR2 is YNNKEL in the germline V gene (reference sequence). CDR3 bases: TGTGCCAGCAGCCTACAGGGGAAATTGGGTGAAGCTTTCTTT. This gives the protein CASSLQGKLGEAFF.

The chain recombines TRBV4-3 with TRBJ1-1; D is perhaps TRBD1 (5 bases). CDR1 and CDR2 from the germline V gene are LGHNA and YSLEER. The CDR3 covers 15 residues. V gave up 3 bases and J gave up 4 bases, with 15 bases separating them. The DNA of the CDR3 is TGCGCCAGCAGCCAGGGGATGACAGATCTCACTGAAGCTTTCTTT. It is translated as CASSQGMTDLTEAFF.

A few counts support this clonotype. The gene calls are TRBV7-8 and TRBJ2-5; D unresolved. This CDR3 comprises 13 residues. V lost 3 bases and J 5 bases, leaving 10 bases between the germline ends. Germline CDR1 is SGHVS and CDR2 is FQNEAQ. The CDR3 sequence: CASSFTSLETQYF. For the CDR3, the DNA is TGTGCCAGCAGCTTTACCTCGTTGGAGACCCAGTACTTC.

This rearrangement joins TRBV9 to TRBJ2-5; possible D gene TRBD2, 7 bases. Per germline, CDR1 SGDLS and CDR2 YYNGEE. Trimming removed 0 bases at V and 5 bases at J, with 17 bases between. The CDR3 is made up of 16 amino acids. CDR3: CASSVEPGGAWETQYF. The CDR3 coding sequence is TGTGCCAGCAGCGTAGAGCCGGGGGGCGCATGGGAGACCCAGTACTTC.

The J gene is TRBJ2-3, the V gene TRBV7-8; weak D call: TRBD1 (6 bases). Germline loops: CDR1 SGHVS, CDR2 FQNEAQ. V lost 5 bases and J lost 6, with 9 bases in between. This CDR3 spans 12 amino acids. This CDR3 reads CASSDRSDTQYF. The CDR3 DNA follows: TGTGCCAGCAGCGACAGGTCGGATACGCAGTATTTT.